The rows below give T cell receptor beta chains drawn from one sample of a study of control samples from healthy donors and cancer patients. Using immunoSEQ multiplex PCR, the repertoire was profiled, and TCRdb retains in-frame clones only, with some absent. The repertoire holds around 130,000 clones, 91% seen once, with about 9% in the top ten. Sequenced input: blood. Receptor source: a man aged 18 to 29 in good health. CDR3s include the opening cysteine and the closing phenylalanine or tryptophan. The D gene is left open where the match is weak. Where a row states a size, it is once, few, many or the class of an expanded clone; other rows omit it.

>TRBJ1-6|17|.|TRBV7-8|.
CASSYTGVPLNNSPLHF
TGTGCCAGCAGCTATACTGGGGTGCCCTTAAATAATTCACCCCTCCACTTT
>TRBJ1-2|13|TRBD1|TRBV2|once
CASRGDRGNGYTF
TGTGCCAGCAGGGGGGACAGGGGCAATGGCTACACCTTC
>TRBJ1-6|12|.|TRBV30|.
CAWSVSSEPLHF
TGTGCCTGGAGCGTTTCCAGTGAACCCCTCCACTTT
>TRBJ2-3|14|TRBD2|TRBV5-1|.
CASSGGGRIETQYF
TGCGCCAGCAGCGGCGGGGGGCGTATTGAGACGCAGTATTTT
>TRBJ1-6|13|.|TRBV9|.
CASSGDPGSPLHF
TGTGCCAGCTCAGGGGATCCAGGCTCACCCCTCCACTTT
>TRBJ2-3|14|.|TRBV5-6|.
CASSLQGFEDTQYF
TGTGCCAGCAGTTTACAGGGTTTTGAAGATACGCAGTATTTT
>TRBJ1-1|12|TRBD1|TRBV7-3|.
CASSFRTGEAFF
TGTGCCAGCAGCTTCCGGACAGGAGAAGCTTTCTTT
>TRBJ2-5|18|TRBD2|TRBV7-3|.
CASSQGRASGGARETQYF
TGTGCCAGCAGCCAAGGACGGGCTAGCGGGGGGGCCCGGGAGACCCAGTACTTC
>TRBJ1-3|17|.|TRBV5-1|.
CASSLEGLGRTGNTIYF
TGCGCCAGCAGCTTAGAGGGTCTGGGGCGGACTGGAAACACCATATATTTT
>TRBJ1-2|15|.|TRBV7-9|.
CASSPNRAANYGYTF
TGTGCCAGCAGCCCGAACAGGGCCGCTAACTATGGCTACACCTTC
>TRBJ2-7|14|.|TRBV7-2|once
CASSLALRYYEQYF
TGTGCCAGCAGCTTAGCGCTTCGGTACTACGAGCAGTACTTC
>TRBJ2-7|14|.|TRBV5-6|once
CASSLYRLVYEQYF
TGTGCCAGCAGCTTGTACAGGTTGGTCTACGAGCAGTACTTC
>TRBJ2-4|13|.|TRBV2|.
CASSEEGENIQYF
TGTGCCAGCAGTGAAGAAGGGGAAAACATTCAGTACTTC
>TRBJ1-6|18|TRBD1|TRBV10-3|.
CAISPGVQGALRRSPLHF
TGTGCCATCAGCCCAGGGGTTCAGGGGGCTCTCAGGCGTTCACCCCTCCACTTT
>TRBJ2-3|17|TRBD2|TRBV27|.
CASALLAGGLGTDTQYF
TGTGCCAGCGCCCTTTTAGCGGGGGGGCTCGGCACAGATACGCAGTATTTT
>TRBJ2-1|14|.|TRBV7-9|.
CASSLEVGYNEQFF
TGTGCCAGCAGCTTAGAAGTTGGCTACAATGAGCAGTTCTTC
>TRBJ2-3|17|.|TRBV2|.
CASSEALHRVSTDTQYF
TGTGCCAGCAGTGAAGCGCTTCACAGGGTTAGCACAGATACGCAGTATTTT
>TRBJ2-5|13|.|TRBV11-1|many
CASSVERRETQYF
TGTGCCAGCAGCGTAGAGAGGAGAGAGACCCAGTACTTC
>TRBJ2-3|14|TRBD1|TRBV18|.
CASTRTGSADTQYF
TGTGCCAGCACGAGGACAGGGAGCGCAGATACGCAGTATTTT
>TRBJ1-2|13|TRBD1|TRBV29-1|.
CSVELQGIRGYTF
TGCAGCGTTGAACTACAGGGGATTCGTGGCTACACCTTC
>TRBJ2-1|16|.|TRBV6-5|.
CASSYSSLTDYNEQFF
TGTGCCAGCAGTTACTCAAGTCTGACAGATTACAATGAGCAGTTCTTC
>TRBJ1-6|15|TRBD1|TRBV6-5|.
CASSSTGTGVAPLHF
TGTGCCAGCAGTTCTACCGGGACAGGGGTGGCACCCCTCCACTTT
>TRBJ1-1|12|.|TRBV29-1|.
CSVGPENTEAFF
TGCAGCGTTGGCCCGGAGAACACTGAAGCTTTCTTT
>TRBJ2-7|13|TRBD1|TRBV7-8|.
CASSLGNGQGQYF
TGTGCCAGCAGCTTAGGGAACGGACAGGGGCAGTACTTC
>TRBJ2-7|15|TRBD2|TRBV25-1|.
CASSDAGGIRGEQYF
TGTGCCAGCAGTGATGCCGGGGGGATCCGAGGCGAGCAGTACTTC
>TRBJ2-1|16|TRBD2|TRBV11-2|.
CASSLGLAGGPYEQFF
TGTGCCAGCAGCTTAGGGCTAGCGGGGGGGCCCTATGAGCAGTTCTTC
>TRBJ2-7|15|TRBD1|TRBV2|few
CASSQWGDRENEQYF
TGTGCCAGCAGTCAATGGGGGGACAGGGAGAACGAGCAGTACTTC
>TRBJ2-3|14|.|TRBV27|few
CASTLRVGTDTQYF
TGTGCCAGCACCCTTCGCGTGGGAACAGATACGCAGTATTTT
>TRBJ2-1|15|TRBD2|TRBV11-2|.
CASCFGTSFGNEQFF
TGTGCCAGCTGTTTCGGGACTAGCTTTGGGAATGAGCAGTTCTTC
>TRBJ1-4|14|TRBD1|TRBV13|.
CASSLGQGNEKLFF
TGTGCCAGCAGCTTGGGACAGGGTAATGAAAAACTGTTTTTT
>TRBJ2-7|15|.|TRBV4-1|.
CASSQVTVQTYEQYF
TGCGCCAGCAGCCAAGTTACAGTACAAACCTACGAGCAGTACTTC
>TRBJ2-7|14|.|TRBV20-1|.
CSASISGLPYEQYF
TGCAGTGCTAGTATTTCAGGGCTTCCATACGAGCAGTACTTC